Listed here are 14 T cell receptor beta chains from one sample, sequenced in a study of blood T cells in healthy people across ages. A J-beta primer mix and a sample-barcoded 5' primer were used in a second PCR of about 7 to 12 cycles. TCRdb itself ran the 5' RACE reads through MiXCR, one entry per CDR3 protein. The sample yields some 1.4 million distinct CDR3 sequences, approximately 40% seen once. The sample was blood. All receptors come from a woman aged 18-35 years in good health.

This clonotype was seen a handful of times. The CDR3 DNA sequence: TGTGCCAGCAGCAATACAGGGCAGGCTGGCTACACCTTC. This gives the protein CASSNTGQAGYTF. The chain links TRBV11-2 to TRBJ1-2, with D possibly TRBD1 on 6 matching bases. The length of the CDR3 is 13 residues. The V gene's germline CDR1 is SGHAT and CDR2 FQNNGV. Trimming shortened V by 5 bases and J by 7 bases, and 14 bases separated the two germline ends.

In its sample, this clonotype was seen a few times. V usage is TRBV7-6 and J usage is TRBJ2-5, with TRBD1 matching over 9 bases. The CDR3 contains 15 residues. V lost 1 base to trimming and J lost 4 bases; unmatched junction nucleotides: 4. In germline, CDR1 is SGHVS, CDR2 FNYEAQ. CDR3 region: CASSLGTGQGETQYF. The CDR3 DNA reads TGTGCCAGCAGCTTAGGTACGGGACAGGGAGAGACCCAGTACTTC.

The chain has TRBV29-1 and TRBJ2-7; D is possibly TRBD1 (6 bases). The CDR3 has 11 amino acids. The germline V gene encodes CDR1 SQVTM and CDR2 ANQGSEA. The V end was cut by 4 bases, the J end by 6 bases, with 10 bases between. CDR3 DNA: TGCAGCGTTGGATTAGGGGGCGAGCAGTACTTC. Encoded protein: CSVGLGGEQYF.

This clonotype was seen a few times. The CDR3 bases are TGCAGTGCTAGAATGCCTAGCGGACAAGAGACCCAGTACTTC. As protein: CSARMPSGQETQYF. The chain recombines TRBV20-1 with TRBJ2-5, with 7 bases fitting TRBD2. With 2 bases clipped from V and 2 bases from J, the junction kept 5 bases outside the gene matches. This CDR3 has 14 amino acids. CDR1 is DFQATT and CDR2 is SNEGSKA in the germline V gene (reference sequence).

The rearrangement uses TRBV10-3 and TRBJ2-7; 7 positions agree with TRBD1. There are 17 residues in the CDR3. V was clipped by 1 base and J by 2 bases; unmatched bases: 11. Germline V gene lookup returns CDR1 ENHRY and CDR2 SYGVKD. The CDR3 DNA follows: TGTGCCATCAGTGAGTTTTCAGACAGGGTCGGGCCCTACGAGCAGTACTTC. It yields the protein CAISEFSDRVGPYEQYF.

As DNA, the CDR3 is TGTGCCGGATCTGGCGACTCCTATAATTCACCCCTCCACTTT. Protein sequence: CAGSGDSYNSPLHF. The chain has TRBV28 and TRBJ1-6; D ambiguous. The CDR3 contains 14 residues. V was pared by 11 bases and J by 0 bases, with 11 bases between. CDR1 and CDR2 (germline): MDHEN, SYDVKM.

This clonotype was counted a few times. In DNA form, the CDR3 reads TGTGCCAGCAGTAAGGGGGGCAGCGGCACTGAAGCTTTCTTT. This sequence encodes CASSKGGSGTEAFF. This rearrangement joins TRBV6-2 or TRBV6-3 to TRBJ1-1, with D possibly TRBD1 on 6 matching bases. V was trimmed by 5 bases and J by 4 bases, leaving 14 bases between them. The CDR3 has 14 residues. Germline CDR1 is MNHEY and CDR2 is SVGEGT.

The chain carries TRBV10-3 and TRBJ1-2, with 9 positions matching TRBD1. The CDR3 loop spans 17 amino acids. V dropped 3 bases and J dropped 4; count of bases not matched to a gene: 12. The germline V gene encodes CDR1 ENHRY and CDR2 SYGVKD. The CDR3 nucleotides read TGTGCCATCAGTGAAAACCGGGACAGGGAATCGGGCTATGGCTACACCTTC. Protein: CAISENRDRESGYGYTF.

This clonotype was counted a few times. V gene TRBV5-1 combines with J gene TRBJ2-4, with TRBD1 matching over 9 bases. Germline V gene sequence: CDR1 SGHRS, CDR2 YFSETQ. This CDR3 comprises 14 residues. The ends lost 0 bases at V and 7 bases at J; junction bases unmatched: 2. The CDR3: CASSLGDRDNIQYF. The CDR3 bases are TGCGCCAGCAGCTTGGGGGACAGGGATAACATTCAGTACTTC.

The chain links TRBV9 to TRBJ1-5, with no clear D. The V and J ends lost 0 bases and 4 bases respectively, with 8 bases between them. The CDR3 contains 14 residues. CDR1 is SGDLS, CDR2 YYNGEE, per germline. As DNA, the CDR3 is TGTGCCAGCAGCGTAGAGGGCGAAAATCAGCCCCAGCATTTT. Translation gives CASSVEGENQPQHF.

V usage is TRBV28 and J usage is TRBJ2-7; 7 bases fit TRBD2. The CDR3 covers 16 residues. V was clipped by 4 bases and J by 2 bases; unmatched bases: 11. CDR1 and CDR2 (germline): MDHEN, SYDVKM. For the CDR3, the DNA is TGTGCCAGCAGTTCCGGACGACTAGCCCGACCCTACGAGCAGTACTTC. It codes for CASSSGRLARPYEQYF. Full variable domain (outside the CDR3, taken from reference TRBV28 and TRBJ2-7): DVKVTQSSRYLVKRTGEKVFLECVQDMDHENMFWYRQDPGLGLRLIYFSYDVKMKEKGDIPEGYSVSREKKERFSLILESASTNQTSMYLCASSSGRLARPYEQYFGPGTRLTVT.

The V and J genes are TRBV6-1 and TRBJ2-1, with D possibly being TRBD2 (6 bases). Germline V lookup: CDR1 MNHNS, CDR2 SASEGT. The CDR3 contains 16 residues. Trimming cost V 2 bases and J 0 bases, with 11 bases left between them. The CDR3 reads CASSEFSGSSYNEQFF. The CDR3 DNA reads TGTGCCAGCAGTGAATTTAGCGGAAGCTCCTACAATGAGCAGTTCTTC.

The V and J genes are TRBV19 and TRBJ2-7; 10 bases match TRBD2. Germline loops: CDR1 LNHDA, CDR2 SQIVND (reference sequence). V shed 5 bases, J shed 1 base, and the junction held 8 bases outside the gene matches. CDR3 size: 16 residues. CDR3 sequence (DNA): TGTGCCAGTAGTGCCACTAGCGGGGACCTATCCTACGAGCAGTACTTC. Amino acids: CASSATSGDLSYEQYF.

V gene TRBV5-1 combines with J gene TRBJ2-3; D gene ambiguous. The CDR3 runs 14 residues. Germline lookup yields CDR1 SGHRS and CDR2 YFSETQ. V shed 4 bases and J shed 6 bases, with 15 bases lying between them. CDR3 nucleotide sequence: TGCGCCAGCAGCCCACGGGCGCTGGAGGATACGCAGTATTTT. Translated, it gives CASSPRALEDTQYF.